This T cell receptor beta chain was recovered during a study of Tregs in tolerant kidney transplant recipients. Study details: Sorting of CD4+CD25+CD127- cells followed roughly 3-day belatacept mixed lymphocyte reactions, sometimes with roughly 5-day graft donor restimulation. General observations from the study: Biological reproducibility was not directly addressed in this study. Validation in larger populations is needed because few patients were studied. Activated donor B cell expansion appeared to reveal the most relevant donor-specific TCRbeta repertoire.

Trimming took 1 base from V and 5 from J; bases not matched to a gene: 5. The CDR3 has 15 residues. Germline V lookup: CDR1 SNHLY, CDR2 FYNNEI. The assay was immunoSEQ multiplex PCR, and TCRdb's table has in-frame clones only and misses some. The sample consists of 20,000 or so clones, approximately 65% of them appearing once. To note about this clone: Its antigen is still unknown.

The chain is built from TRBV2 and TRBJ1-5; 7 nucleotides agree with TRBD1. The receptor was derived from a human donor in good health. Material: Tregs from blood cultured with allogeneic cells. The DNA of the CDR3 is TGTGCCAGCAGTGAAGGACAGGGAGGAGATCAGCCCCAGCATTTT. Translating gives CASSEGQGGDQPQHF.